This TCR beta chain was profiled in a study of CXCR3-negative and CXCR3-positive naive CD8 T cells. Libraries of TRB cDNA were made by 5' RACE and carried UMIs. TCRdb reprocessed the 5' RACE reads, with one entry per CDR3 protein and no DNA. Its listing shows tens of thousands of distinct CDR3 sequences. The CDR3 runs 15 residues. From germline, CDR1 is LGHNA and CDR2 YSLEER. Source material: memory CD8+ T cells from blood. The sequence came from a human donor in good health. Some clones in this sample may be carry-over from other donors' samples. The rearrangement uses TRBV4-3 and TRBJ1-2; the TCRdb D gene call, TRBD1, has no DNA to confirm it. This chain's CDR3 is CASSQAGQGASGYTF.